This T cell receptor beta chain was sequenced during a study of graft-versus-host responses after intestinal transplantation. On the study more broadly: Anti-thymocyte globulin was used for induction in all recipients, who then took tacrolimus and steroids for approximately 3 years. Findings and caveats of the study: In recipient marrow, GvH clones were found, and some appeared first in ileum or blood. Early post-transplant falls in HvG clones accompanied the peak levels of circulating GvH clones.

CDR3 length: 12 amino acids. The germline V and J ends were trimmed by 3 bases and 3 bases, with 5 bases remaining between them. Germline CDR1 and CDR2: SGDLS and YYNGEE. Turning to this clone: No antigen is known for it.

Clones were sequenced by immunoSEQ multiplex PCR, and TCRdb holds only the in-frame ones, with some missing. Among about 50,000 clones, approximately 91% were seen once, and the ten largest hold roughly 2.5%. The sequence was obtained from a human donor who was the organ donor for an intestinal transplant. The V and J genes are TRBV9 and TRBJ2-3; no definite D call. The sample consisted of unstimulated CD4+ T cells sorted from spleen or lymph node cells, taken before transplant. This chain's CDR3 is CASSAITDTQYF. As DNA, the CDR3 is TGTGCCAGCAGCGCCATTACAGATACGCAGTATTTT.